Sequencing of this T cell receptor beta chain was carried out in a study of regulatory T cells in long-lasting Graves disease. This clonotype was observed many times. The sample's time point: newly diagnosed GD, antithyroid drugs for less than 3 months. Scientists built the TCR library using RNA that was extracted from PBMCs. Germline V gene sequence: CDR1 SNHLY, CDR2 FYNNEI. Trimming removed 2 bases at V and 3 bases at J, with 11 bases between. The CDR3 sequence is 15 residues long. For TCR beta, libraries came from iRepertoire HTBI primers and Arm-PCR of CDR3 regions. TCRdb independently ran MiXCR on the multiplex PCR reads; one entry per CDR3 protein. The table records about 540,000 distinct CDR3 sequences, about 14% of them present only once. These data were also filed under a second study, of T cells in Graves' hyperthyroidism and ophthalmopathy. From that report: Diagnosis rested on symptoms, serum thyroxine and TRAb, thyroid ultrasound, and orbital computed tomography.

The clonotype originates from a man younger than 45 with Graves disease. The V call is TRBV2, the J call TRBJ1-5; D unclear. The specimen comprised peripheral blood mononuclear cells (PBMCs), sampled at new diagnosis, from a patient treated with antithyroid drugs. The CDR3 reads CASSEPHSPNQPQHF. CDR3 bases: TGTGCCAGCAGTGAACCCCACAGCCCCAATCAGCCCCAGCATTTT. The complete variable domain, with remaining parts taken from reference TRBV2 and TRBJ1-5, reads EPEVTQTPSHQVTQMGQEVILRCVPISNHLYFYWYRQILGQKVEFLVSFYNNEISEKSEIFDDQFSVERPDGSNFTLKIRSTKLEDSAMYFCASSEPHSPNQPQHFGDGTRLSIL.